The 14 T cell receptor beta chains reported below all come from one sample, sequenced in a study of blood T cell repertoires in COVID-19. Profiled with immunoSEQ multiplex PCR; TCRdb holds only in-frame clones, not every one. This table has under 200,000 clones, around 87% appearing once. The sequenced material came from peripheral blood. These receptors were collected from a middle-aged man with active or convalescent COVID-19.

The gene calls are TRBV4-2 and TRBJ1-1; the D gene is possibly TRBD1 (6 bases). CDR3 length equals 15 residues. From germline, CDR1 is LGHNA and CDR2 YNFKEQ. The V and J ends lost 0 bases and 1 base respectively, with 9 bases between them. The CDR3 DNA reads TGTGCCAGCAGCCAAGATGGGGGACAGAACACTGAAGCTTTCTTT. Translated, it gives CASSQDGGQNTEAFF.

The rearrangement joins TRBV2 to TRBJ2-7; 12 nucleotides match TRBD2. The CDR3 covers 14 residues. Per germline, CDR1 SNHLY and CDR2 FYNNEI. V lost 4 bases, J lost 3 bases, and 1 base stayed unmatched. Here the CDR3 DNA reads TGTGCCAGCAGTGGGACTAGCGGGAACTACGAGCAGTACTTC. It translates to CASSGTSGNYEQYF.

The chain links TRBV28 to TRBJ2-3, with TRBD2 identical over 10 bases. Trimming cost V 6 bases and J 5 bases; bases outside gene matches: 5. CDR3 length: 14 residues. Per the germline V gene, CDR1 is MDHEN and CDR2 is SYDVKM. CDR3 protein: CASSTSGAEDTQYF. The CDR3 DNA reads as TGTGCCAGCAGCACTAGCGGGGCGGAAGATACGCAGTATTTT.

This clone was seen a single time. V is TRBV2 and J is TRBJ2-3; TRBD1 matches 8 bases. The J segment lost 8 bases and the V segment lost 1 base, leaving 5 bases of the junction unmatched. Germline-derived CDR1 and CDR2 are SNHLY and FYNNEI. The CDR3 totals 14 residues. The CDR3 coding sequence is TGTGCCAGCAGTGAAGACAGGGGGACGGGTACGCAGTATTTT. This translates into CASSEDRGTGTQYF.

This chain connects TRBV19 to TRBJ2-3; D is possibly TRBD2 (6 bases). The CDR3 is made up of 17 amino acids. Trimming cost V 1 base and J 1 base, with 15 bases left between them. Germline CDR1 is LNHDA and CDR2 is SQIVND (reference sequence). The CDR3 here is CASSIGDWLSGTDTQYF. CDR3 bases: TGTGCCAGTAGTATAGGGGACTGGCTTTCGGGCACAGATACGCAGTATTTT.

The CDR3 is CASSYSRQGSGYTF. The CDR3 DNA sequence: TGTGCCAGCAGTTACTCTCGGCAGGGTTCTGGCTACACCTTC. This chain connects TRBV6-2 or TRBV6-3 to TRBJ1-2; TRBD1 is a possible D gene (5 bases). V was pared by 0 bases and J by 7 bases, with 12 bases between. Per the germline V gene, CDR1 is MNHEY and CDR2 is SVGEGT. The CDR3 is 14 amino acids.

The chain uses TRBV27 and TRBJ1-2, with D possibly matching TRBD1 (5 bases). Germline CDR1 and CDR2: MNHEY and SMNVEV (reference sequence). The V and J ends lost 5 bases and 3 bases respectively, with 13 bases between them. The CDR3 is made up of 14 amino acids. CDR3 DNA: TGTGCCAGCAGTAGGGAAGGGGCAGACTATGGCTACACCTTC. Its translation: CASSREGADYGYTF.

The chain has TRBV7-8 and TRBJ2-1; TRBD2 matches at 7 bases. Looked up from germline, CDR1 is SGHVS and CDR2 is FQNEAQ. With 1 base clipped from V and 7 bases from J, the junction kept 10 bases outside the gene matches. The length of the CDR3 is 16 residues. The CDR3 DNA sequence: TGTGCCAGCAGCTTAGAGGGGCGGCGGGGGTGGAATGAGCAGTTCTTC. It translates to CASSLEGRRGWNEQFF.

The rearrangement links TRBV6-1 to TRBJ1-5; D gene unclear. Trimming took 3 bases from V and 3 from J, leaving 12 bases between them. This CDR3 has 15 residues. Germline V CDR1 and CDR2: MNHNS, SASEGT. CDR3 protein: CASSEERGPNQPQHF. Written as DNA, the CDR3 is TGTGCCAGCAGTGAGGAAAGAGGGCCCAATCAGCCCCAGCATTTT.

This chain joins TRBV6-1 and TRBJ1-2, with a weak D call TRBD1 (6 bases). The CDR3 consists of 16 residues. Germline CDR1 reads MNHNS; CDR2 reads SASEGT. The V end was cut by 1 base, the J end by 8 bases, with 20 bases between. The CDR3 DNA sequence: TGTGCCAGCAGTGAAGGGTACGGGGGGCCAGTGGGCGGCTACACCTTC. It is translated as CASSEGYGGPVGGYTF.

V and J are TRBV19 and TRBJ1-2; D is perhaps TRBD1 (6 bases). The germline V gene has CDR1 LNHDA and CDR2 SQIVND (reference sequence). Trimming stripped 5 bases from V and 3 bases from J, with 16 bases between. The CDR3 totals 15 residues. In DNA, the CDR3 is TGTGCCAGTAGTCTCACAGGGTCCTCTCACTATGGCTACACCTTC. Protein: CASSLTGSSHYGYTF.

This rearrangement joins TRBV27 to TRBJ2-7, with a possible D match to TRBD1 (5 bases). Trimming removed 3 bases at V and 2 bases at J, with 8 bases between. Germline CDR1 and CDR2: MNHEY and SMNVEV (reference sequence). The CDR3 contains 13 residues. The CDR3 bases are TGTGCCAGCAGTTTTGGCAGGGCCTACGAGCAGTACTTC. Translation: CASSFGRAYEQYF.

The V and J genes are TRBV5-6 and TRBJ1-3; weak D call: TRBD1 (5 bases). The CDR3 totals 16 residues. Trimming took 2 bases from V and 4 from J, leaving 16 bases between them. Per the germline V gene, CDR1 is SGHDT and CDR2 is YYEEEE. The CDR3, as DNA: TGTGCCAGCAGCTTTTATGCAGGTTCAGGGGGAAACACCATATATTTT. Translating it yields CASSFYAGSGGNTIYF.

This clone showed up just once. The chain employs TRBV2 and TRBJ2-2; TRBD1 agrees at 11 bases. CDR1 SNHLY and CDR2 FYNNEI come from the germline V gene. After removal of 4 bases from V and 4 bases from J, the junction contained 5 bases not matched to a gene. This CDR3 has 16 amino acids. The CDR3 DNA sequence: TGTGCCAGCAGTGGTGGACAGGGGGCGCTCACCGGGGAGCTGTTTTTT. Protein: CASSGGQGALTGELFF. The whole variable domain, filled in from reference TRBV2 and TRBJ2-2, reads EPEVTQTPSHQVTQMGQEVILRCVPISNHLYFYWYRQILGQKVEFLVSFYNNEISEKSEIFDDQFSVERPDGSNFTLKIRSTKLEDSAMYFCASSGGQGALTGELFFGEGSRLTVL.